The rows below give T cell receptor beta chains drawn from one sample of a study of circulating and synovial CD4+ cells in juvenile arthritis. Sequencing used immunoSEQ multiplex PCR; TCRdb keeps in-frame clones, though not all of them. The data show around 15,000 clones, about 90% seen once. The source material was CD4+ T cells from blood. The origin of the receptors is a human donor with juvenile idiopathic arthritis. Both conserved end residues are part of each CDR3. A D gene is named only where the DNA matches it firmly. The listing skips clone size in some rows; elsewhere it reads once, few, many or a size class.

NA | TRBJ1-5 | NA | TRBV7-8 | CASSKDSSNQPQHF | TGTGCCAGCAGCAAAGACAGCAGCAATCAGCCCCAGCATTTT
NA | TRBJ1-6 | TRBD1 | TRBV13 | CASNLQGSSYNSPLHF | TGTGCCAGCAACTTACAGGGGAGCTCCTATAATTCCCCCCTCCACTTT
NA | TRBJ2-5 | NA | TRBV4-3 | CASSQVGGWGRETQYF | TGCGCCAGCAGCCAAGTCGGAGGGTGGGGCAGAGAGACCCAGTACTTC
NA | TRBJ2-7 | NA | TRBV5-1 | CASSSHPGTQSYEQYF | TGCGCCAGCAGCTCCCACCCCGGGACTCAATCGTACGAGCAGTACTTC
NA | TRBJ2-1 | NA | TRBV11-2 | CASSANRAHEQFF | TGTGCCAGCAGCGCCAACAGGGCCCATGAGCAGTTCTTC
NA | TRBJ1-1 | NA | TRBV7-8 | CASSLEGGLEAFF | TGTGCCAGCAGCTTAGAAGGCGGACTTGAAGCTTTCTTT
NA | TRBJ2-7 | TRBD1 | TRBV6-5 | CASRPRQGTYEQYF | TGTGCCAGCAGACCTAGACAGGGAACCTACGAGCAGTACTTC
NA | TRBJ2-1 | TRBD1 | TRBV27 | CASSLSGLLGQGAYSEQFF | TGTGCCAGCAGTTTATCCGGACTCTTAGGACAGGGGGCTTATAGTGAGCAGTTCTTC
NA | TRBJ1-3 | NA | TRBV7-9 | CASSLRKDEPGSGNTIYF | TGTGCCAGCAGCTTAAGAAAGGACGAGCCGGGATCTGGAAACACCATATATTTT
NA | TRBJ2-1 | TRBD2 | TRBV30 | CALARSGREHEQFF | TGTGCCCTCGCCAGGAGCGGGAGAGAGCATGAGCAGTTCTTC
once | TRBJ1-3 | NA | TRBV28 | CASSVFGNTIYF | TGTGCCAGCAGCGTCTTCGGAAACACCATATATTTT
NA | TRBJ2-5 | TRBD1 | TRBV5-1 | CASSLGPQGAQETQYF | TGCGCCAGCAGCTTGGGTCCCCAGGGGGCCCAAGAGACCCAGTACTTC
NA | TRBJ2-4 | TRBD2 | TRBV10-2 | CASSDLASGGGKNIQYF | TGCGCCAGCAGTGATCTGGCTAGCGGGGGGGGCAAAAACATTCAGTACTTC
NA | TRBJ2-7 | TRBD1 | TRBV30 | CAWSPTQGQGSEQYF | TGTGCCTGGAGTCCAACTCAAGGACAGGGGAGCGAGCAGTACTTC
NA | TRBJ1-1 | NA | TRBV7-2 | CASSLATGLSTEAFF | TGTGCCAGCAGCTTAGCAACAGGGTTGAGCACTGAAGCTTTCTTT
NA | TRBJ2-2 | TRBD2 | TRBV2 | CASSRAGERTGELFF | TGTGCCAGCAGTAGAGCGGGGGAACGCACCGGGGAGCTGTTTTTT
NA | TRBJ2-7 | TRBD2 | TRBV28 | CASSLVGGELDEQYF | TGTGCCAGCAGTCTCGTTGGGGGGGAACTTGACGAGCAGTACTTC
NA | TRBJ1-2 | NA | TRBV19 | CASNNRSFYGYTF | TGTGCCAGTAATAACAGGAGTTTCTATGGCTACACCTTC
NA | TRBJ1-2 | NA | TRBV7-9 | CASSPGRDYGYTF | TGTGCCAGCAGCCCAGGGAGGGACTATGGCTACACCTTC
NA | TRBJ2-7 | NA | TRBV28 | CASTPRDVNNYEQYF | TGTGCCAGCACTCCCCGAGACGTCAATAACTACGAGCAGTACTTC